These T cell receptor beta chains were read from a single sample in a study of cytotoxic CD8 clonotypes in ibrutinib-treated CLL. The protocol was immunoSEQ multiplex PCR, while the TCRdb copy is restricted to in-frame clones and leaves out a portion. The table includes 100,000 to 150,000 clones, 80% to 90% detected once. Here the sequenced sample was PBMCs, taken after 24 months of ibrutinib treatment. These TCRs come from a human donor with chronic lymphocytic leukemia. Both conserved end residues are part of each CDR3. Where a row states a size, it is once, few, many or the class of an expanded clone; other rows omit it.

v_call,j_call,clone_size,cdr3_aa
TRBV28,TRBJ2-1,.,CASSLAGGPEGNEQFF
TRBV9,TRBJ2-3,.,CASSVGTPTDTQYF
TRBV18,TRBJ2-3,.,CASSPQAKAVTDTQYF
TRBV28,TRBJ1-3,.,CASGPLVGNTIYF
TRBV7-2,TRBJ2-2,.,CASSLTSASGGELFF
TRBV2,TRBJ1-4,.,CASSLQGSNEKLFF
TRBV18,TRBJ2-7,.,CASSPLGTGRNYEQYF
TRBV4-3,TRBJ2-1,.,CASSQEQRNSYNEQFF
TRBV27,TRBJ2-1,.,CASSFTGNEQFF
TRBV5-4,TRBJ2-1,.,CASRRGGGDEQFF
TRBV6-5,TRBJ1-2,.,CASSYDQGPSYGYTF
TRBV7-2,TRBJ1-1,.,CASSLTVNTEAFF
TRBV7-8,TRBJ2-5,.,CASSITGTNQETQYF
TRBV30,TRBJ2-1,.,CAWGVGTGRGGGQFF
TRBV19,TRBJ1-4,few,CASSIAEKLFF
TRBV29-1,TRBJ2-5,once,CSVELYQETQYF
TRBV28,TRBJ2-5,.,CASSLRPRLQETQYF
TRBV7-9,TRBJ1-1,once,CASSFPSGQLFSEAFF
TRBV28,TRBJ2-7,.,CASSKGGTYEQYF
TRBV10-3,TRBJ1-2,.,CATSPGAAGYGYTF
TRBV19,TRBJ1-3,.,CASSISDRNTIYF
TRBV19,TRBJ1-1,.,CAVTTESNTEAFF
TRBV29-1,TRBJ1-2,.,CSGRGGNYGYTF
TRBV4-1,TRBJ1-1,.,CASSQGRAWGTEAFF
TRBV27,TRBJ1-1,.,CASSTHGQGSDEAFF
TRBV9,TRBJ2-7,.,CASSVGGSGSLYEQYF
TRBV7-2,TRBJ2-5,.,CASSLGRLDLQTQYF
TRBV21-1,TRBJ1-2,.,CASSKGCSWTF
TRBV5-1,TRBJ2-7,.,CASSLEGGVLHEQYF
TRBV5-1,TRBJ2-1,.,CASSLKGQGLPANEQFF
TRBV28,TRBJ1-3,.,CASSFDTWNTIYF
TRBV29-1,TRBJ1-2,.,CSVDYSPNYGYTF
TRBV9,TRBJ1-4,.,CASSEGTAYATNEKLFF
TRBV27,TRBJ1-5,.,CASRQGGGGEPQHF
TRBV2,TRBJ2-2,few,CASTTQGAHTGELFF
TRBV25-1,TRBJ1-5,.,CASSESGRNSNQPQHF
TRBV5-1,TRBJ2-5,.,CASSLGVRGQETQYF
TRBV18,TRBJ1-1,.,CASSPRTGGTEAFF
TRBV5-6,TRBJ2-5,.,CASSPNGRSVQETQYF
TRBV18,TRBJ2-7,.,CASSPDRYEQYF
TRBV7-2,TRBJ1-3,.,CASSSSSGNTIYF
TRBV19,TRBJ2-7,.,CASSKGLGSYEQYF
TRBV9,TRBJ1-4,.,CASSPGTGLGKLFF
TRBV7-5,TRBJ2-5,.,CVGSPRQGAGETQYF
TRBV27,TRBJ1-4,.,CASSFMGGLATNEKLFF
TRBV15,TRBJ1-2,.,CATSREGQAHYGYTF
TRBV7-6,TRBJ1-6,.,CASSSQGASYNSPLHF
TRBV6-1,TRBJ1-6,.,CASRQASGRSPLHF
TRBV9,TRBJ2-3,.,CASSTDRGGFPDTQYF
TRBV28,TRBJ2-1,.,CASSPRLAEQFF
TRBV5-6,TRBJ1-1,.,CASSRRYTEAFF
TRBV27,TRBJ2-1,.,CASSLFPALNEQFF